The rows below give T cell receptor beta chains drawn from one sample of a study of blood T cell repertoires in COVID-19. Sequencing used immunoSEQ multiplex PCR; TCRdb keeps in-frame clones, though not all of them. The repertoire holds 250,000 or so clones, with approximately 89% as singletons. Material for sequencing was PBMCs or T cells enriched from blood (not recorded which). Every receptor here comes from a middle-aged woman who had been exposed to COVID-19. CDR3s leave out the opening cysteine and the closing phenylalanine or tryptophan.

v_call,cdr3_aa
TRBV10-2,ASSELGSNMETQY
TRBV19,ASTSGTGPYNEQF
TRBV7-9,ASSGHEGAGEKLF
TRBV9,ASSPQPGQGLSGANVLT
TRBV6-7,ASSYGLAGDTGELF
TRBV6-5,ASSYSPGLNTEAF
TRBV6-2/TRBV6-3,ASSSGGGFHEQY
TRBV10-3,AISQDSSSNQPQH
TRBV15,ATRVGTSNTGELF
TRBV25-1,ASSPSGRGDNEQF
TRBV3-1/TRBV3-2,ASSNRGRGEKLF
TRBV7-3,ASSPSGLSSYEQY
TRBV5-1,ASSRSGSGQETQY
TRBV4-3,ASRTARVSTDTQY
TRBV11-2,ASSDSGWGVVYEQY
TRBV5-1,ASSLEAGTIYEQY
TRBV6-2/TRBV6-3,ASSAVSVPDTQY
TRBV2,ASSALGQANSPLH
TRBV6-2/TRBV6-3,ASSPSRAGTFIITDTQY
TRBV27,ASSSTGTLLYNSPLH
TRBV9,ASSVIGTSGRGGDTQY
TRBV28,ASSSDRGGKLF
TRBV30,AWSRTAYGYT
TRBV24-1,ATSQLGEPDGYT
TRBV19,ASSPLGLAGEVTQY
TRBV6-1,ASSEMAGMNTEAF
TRBV5-6,ASSLTLYEQF
TRBV7-2,ASSSRGQVIYGYT
TRBV7-6,ASSRETGGLSPLH
TRBV28,ASSLVGAGYT
TRBV11-3,ASSLIPRGRSGTDTQY
TRBV6-5,ASSDPSGADEQF
TRBV11-2,ASTLGLSDTQY